This T cell receptor beta chain was profiled in a study of blood T cell repertoires in COVID-19. Authors' processing steps: The assay estimated nucleated cells by amplifying reference gene primers. Repertoires were generated with immunoSEQ multiplex PCR, while TCRdb's copy carries only in-frame clones and drops some. V, J and clone size reflect that table, while D and trimming were determined from the DNA. Of some 190,000 clones detected, just under 85% appear once; the ten largest clones hold 5% to 6.5%. Germline V gives CDR1 GTSNPN, CDR2 SVGIG (reference sequence). CDR3 size: 11 residues. Trimming shortened V by 1 base and J by 8 bases, and 5 bases separated the two germline ends.

The receptor was isolated from a woman in her 70s with active or convalescent COVID-19. Source material: peripheral blood. The chain has TRBV30 and TRBJ1-4; D is ambiguous. Written as DNA, the CDR3 is TGTGCCTGGAGTGACAAGGAAAAACTGTTTTTT. This codes for CAWSDKEKLFF.